Following are 9 T cell receptor beta chains from one sample sequenced in a study of T cells after posttransplantation cyclophosphamide. Cells defined as naive were viable CD3+CD4+ or CD3+CD8+ and CCR7+CD45RA+CD45RO-CD95-CD27+CD28+. Produced via immunoSEQ multiplex PCR; TCRdb's table is partial and in-frame only. The sample gives under 35,000 clones, about nine tenths of which show up once; about 0.25% is in the top ten. The sample was naive CD4+ T cells sorted from PBMCs. Receptor source: an older woman in good health, CMV-negative, and a related stem cell transplant donor.

CDR3 nucleotide sequence: TGTGCCAGCTCTCCCGGGGGGTTGTTAGCCAAAAACATTCAGTACTTC. Residues: CASSPGGLLAKNIQYF. The chain is built from TRBV27 and TRBJ2-4, with TRBD2 matching 7 bases. The junction had 10 bases not matched to a gene; V was cut back by 8 bases and J by 0 bases. This CDR3 is built from 16 residues. Germline V gene data show CDR1 as MNHEY and CDR2 as SMNVEV (reference sequence).

J is TRBJ2-3 and V is TRBV10-2; D call uncertain. The V end lost 5 bases, the J end lost 6 bases, and 9 bases lay between the germline ends. The CDR3 consists of 12 residues. The germline CDR1 and CDR2 sequences are WSHSY and SAAADI. The CDR3 spells CASSSLPDTQYF. In DNA, the CDR3 is TGCGCCAGCAGTAGCCTCCCCGATACGCAGTATTTT.

This clone occurred once. This rearrangement joins TRBV7-3 to TRBJ2-6; D not resolved. In germline, CDR1 is SGHTA, CDR2 FQGTGA. Trimming shortened V by 5 bases and J by 2 bases, and 13 bases separated the two germline ends. CDR3 length equals 16 residues. The CDR3 DNA reads TGTGCCAGCAGCCCCCCCCGGGTAGCTGGGGCCAACGTCCTGACTTTC. Protein sequence: CASSPPRVAGANVLTF.

This clone was recorded only once. The CDR3 DNA sequence: TGTGCCAGCAGCCGGGGACAGGGTCAACCTAATGAAAAACTGTTTTTT. The encoded protein is CASSRGQGQPNEKLFF. V and J are TRBV5-5 and TRBJ1-4, with 9 nucleotides matching TRBD1. CDR1 and CDR2 (germline): SGHKS, YYEKEE (reference sequence). V shed 4 bases and J 3 bases; nucleotides not matched to a gene: 7. The CDR3 spans 16 residues.

This rearrangement joins TRBV27 to TRBJ1-2; D might be TRBD1 (5 bases). Trimming took off 1 base at V and 0 bases at J, with 15 bases between the two ends. CDR1 MNHEY and CDR2 SMNVEV come from the germline V gene (reference sequence). The CDR3 is made up of 17 amino acids. The CDR3 DNA reads as TGTGCCAGCAGTTTATATGCCACAGGAGTCTCTAACTATGGCTACACCTTC. Protein product: CASSLYATGVSNYGYTF.

The rearrangement joins TRBV30 to TRBJ1-2; D not certain. V lost 5 bases and J lost 5, with 15 bases in between. CDR1 is GTSNPN and CDR2 is SVGIG in the germline V gene (reference sequence). The CDR3 runs 13 residues. In DNA, the CDR3 is TGTGCCTGGTCGTCGGTTAAGATTTATGGCTACACCTTC. Protein: CAWSSVKIYGYTF.

The CDR3 reads CASSSLDRDDTEAFF. The CDR3 coding sequence is TGTGCCAGCAGCAGCCTGGACAGGGACGACACTGAAGCTTTCTTT. The chain carries TRBV21-1 and TRBJ1-1; the D call TRBD1 from the table was never checked on the DNA. TRBV21-1 is assigned pseudogene status. The CDR3 covers 15 residues.

The chain has TRBV13 and TRBJ2-3, with TRBD2 identical over 11 bases. The ends lost 4 bases at V and 1 base at J; junction bases unmatched: 7. The V gene's germline CDR1 is PRHDT and CDR2 FYEKMQ (reference sequence). This CDR3 is built from 17 residues. The CDR3 loop is CASSSGTSGRGTDTQYF. The CDR3 nucleotides are TGTGCCAGCAGCTCCGGGACTAGCGGTCGTGGCACAGATACGCAGTATTTT.

The CDR3: CASSLSSEITQYF. The CDR3 DNA follows: TGTGCCAGCAGTTTATCGTCGGAGATCACGCAGTATTTT. The chain carries TRBV27 and TRBJ2-3; D is undetermined. Germline CDR1 MNHEY, CDR2 SMNVEV (reference sequence). V lost 0 bases and J lost 9, with 10 bases in between. The CDR3 contains 13 residues.